These T cell receptor beta chains were read from a single sample in a study of T cell repertoires in cytomegalovirus infection. What these receptors recognize is not known. TCRdb itself ran the reads through MiXCR, one entry per CDR3 protein. The sample has approximately 470,000 distinct CDR3 sequences; about 42% are singletons. The material was cultured PBMCs, obtained from culture after CMV antigen stimulation. These receptors were obtained from a human donor in good health (CMV status not recorded). Some clones in this sample may be carry-over from other donors' samples. Both conserved end residues are part of each CDR3. Fields, in order: J gene, V gene, D gene, clone size, CDR3 DNA, CDR3 protein. A D gene is named only where the DNA matches it firmly. Clone size, where shown, is once, few, many, or a class for clones that have expanded.

j_call: TRBJ2-1; v_call: TRBV7-9; d_call: -; clone_size: -; cdr3_nt: TGTGCCAGCAGCTTAGCAGATTTGAAGAGCGAGCAGTTCTTC; cdr3_aa: CASSLADLKSEQFF
j_call: TRBJ1-2; v_call: TRBV12-3/TRBV12-4; d_call: -; clone_size: few; cdr3_nt: TGTGCCAGCAGCGGACCGCGTAGGGGCTACACCTTC; cdr3_aa: CASSGPRRGYTF
j_call: TRBJ2-2; v_call: TRBV7-9; d_call: -; clone_size: few; cdr3_nt: TGTGCCAGCATCCTCATAGTAGGGGGTAACACCGGGGAGCTGTTTTTT; cdr3_aa: CASILIVGGNTGELFF
j_call: TRBJ1-4; v_call: TRBV10-3; d_call: -; clone_size: -; cdr3_nt: TGTGCCATCCGGAGGGAAGGAGAAAAACTGTTTTTT; cdr3_aa: CAIRREGEKLFF
j_call: TRBJ2-5; v_call: TRBV7-2; d_call: -; clone_size: many; cdr3_nt: TGTGCCAGCAGCCCGTTGGTCGGTGAGACCCAGTACTTC; cdr3_aa: CASSPLVGETQYF
j_call: TRBJ2-7; v_call: TRBV12-3/TRBV12-4; d_call: TRBD1; clone_size: -; cdr3_nt: TGTGCCAGCAGTCAGGGGGCGTCTTCGGGAGAGCAGTACTTC; cdr3_aa: CASSQGASSGEQYF
j_call: TRBJ1-3; v_call: TRBV29-1; d_call: -; clone_size: -; cdr3_nt: TGCAGCGCGAGGGGTGGGAGTAACTCTGGAAACACCATATATTTT; cdr3_aa: CSARGGSNSGNTIYF
j_call: TRBJ2-7; v_call: TRBV5-1; d_call: -; clone_size: -; cdr3_nt: TGCGCCAGCAGCCCCCCGGGCAGGGTTTACGAGCAGTACTTC; cdr3_aa: CASSPPGRVYEQYF
j_call: TRBJ2-7; v_call: TRBV7-4; d_call: -; clone_size: -; cdr3_nt: TGTGCCAGCAGCTTCAACTCCGGGGGCTACGAGCAGTACTTC; cdr3_aa: CASSFNSGGYEQYF
j_call: TRBJ2-4; v_call: TRBV5-1; d_call: TRBD1; clone_size: -; cdr3_nt: TGCGCCAGCAGCTACGGGACAGGGGGTCACATTCAGTACTTC; cdr3_aa: CASSYGTGGHIQYF
j_call: TRBJ2-1; v_call: TRBV12-3/TRBV12-4; d_call: -; clone_size: few; cdr3_nt: TGTGCCATCACAAAGGGAGCGGGCAATGAGCAGTTCTTC; cdr3_aa: CAITKGAGNEQFF
j_call: TRBJ2-1; v_call: TRBV19; d_call: -; clone_size: few; cdr3_nt: TGTGCCAGTAGTACGGGACTGTCCGCCTACAATGAGCAGTTCTTC; cdr3_aa: CASSTGLSAYNEQFF
j_call: TRBJ2-7; v_call: TRBV7-9; d_call: TRBD2; clone_size: -; cdr3_nt: TGTGCCTGCGCCCCGGGACTACGCGAGCAGTACTTC; cdr3_aa: CACAPGLREQYF
j_call: TRBJ1-6; v_call: TRBV19; d_call: TRBD1; clone_size: -; cdr3_nt: TGTGCCAGTGCAAACCGTAGACAGGGGGCAAATTCACCCCTCCACTTT; cdr3_aa: CASANRRQGANSPLHF
j_call: TRBJ2-3; v_call: TRBV27; d_call: -; clone_size: -; cdr3_nt: TGTGCCAGCAGTTTTGCCGGGACCCCAGATACGCAGTATTTT; cdr3_aa: CASSFAGTPDTQYF
j_call: TRBJ1-2; v_call: TRBV4-2; d_call: -; clone_size: few; cdr3_nt: TGTGCCAGCAGCCAACTCGGGGGGAGGAGGAACTATGGCTACACCTTC; cdr3_aa: CASSQLGGRRNYGYTF
j_call: TRBJ2-3; v_call: TRBV7-9; d_call: -; clone_size: -; cdr3_nt: TGTGCCAGCAGCTTAGGGGGCAGCTCCCTCACAGATACGCAGTATTTT; cdr3_aa: CASSLGGSSLTDTQYF
j_call: TRBJ2-7; v_call: TRBV6-5; d_call: TRBD2; clone_size: -; cdr3_nt: TGTGCCAGCAGGAGGGGGACTAGCGGGGTTTACGAGCAGTACTTC; cdr3_aa: CASRRGTSGVYEQYF
j_call: TRBJ2-1; v_call: TRBV19; d_call: TRBD2; clone_size: few; cdr3_nt: TGTGCCAGTAGACCTAATTCCCCGGGACTAGGGGGTAGTGAGCAGTTCTTC; cdr3_aa: CASRPNSPGLGGSEQFF
j_call: TRBJ1-6; v_call: TRBV5-4; d_call: -; clone_size: -; cdr3_nt: TGTGCCAGCAGCTTGCCAGGAAACAATTCACCCCTCCACTTT; cdr3_aa: CASSLPGNNSPLHF
j_call: TRBJ2-2; v_call: TRBV7-6; d_call: TRBD2; clone_size: -; cdr3_nt: TGTGCCAGCAGCGCGGGGGGCGGAACCGGGGAGCTGTTTTTT; cdr3_aa: CASSAGGGTGELFF
j_call: TRBJ2-1; v_call: TRBV7-2; d_call: -; clone_size: -; cdr3_nt: TGTGCCAGCAGCTTCAAATTGGCTGAGCAGTTCTTC; cdr3_aa: CASSFKLAEQFF
j_call: TRBJ1-6; v_call: TRBV7-2; d_call: -; clone_size: many; cdr3_nt: TGTGCCAGCAGCTTTGGTCCCTCACCCCTCCACTTT; cdr3_aa: CASSFGPSPLHF
j_call: TRBJ1-1; v_call: TRBV7-2; d_call: -; clone_size: -; cdr3_nt: TGTGCCAGCAGCTATTTAGACAGTTACACTGAAGCTTTCTTT; cdr3_aa: CASSYLDSYTEAFF
j_call: TRBJ1-5; v_call: TRBV19; d_call: -; clone_size: -; cdr3_nt: TGTGCCAGTAGTATTGGGGCACATAGCAATCAGCCCCAGCATTTT; cdr3_aa: CASSIGAHSNQPQHF
j_call: TRBJ1-1; v_call: TRBV6-5; d_call: -; clone_size: -; cdr3_nt: TGTGCCAGCGGTAGGGGAAGCTTGAACACTGAAGCTTTCTTT; cdr3_aa: CASGRGSLNTEAFF
j_call: TRBJ2-4; v_call: TRBV12-3/TRBV12-4; d_call: -; clone_size: -; cdr3_nt: TGTGCCAGCAGTCCGAGGCCACTCCAAAACATTCAGTACTTC; cdr3_aa: CASSPRPLQNIQYF
j_call: TRBJ1-3; v_call: TRBV7-7; d_call: TRBD1; clone_size: few; cdr3_nt: TGTGCCAGCAGCCCGACAGGGGGTAACACCATATATTTT; cdr3_aa: CASSPTGGNTIYF
j_call: TRBJ2-1; v_call: TRBV6-2/TRBV6-3; d_call: TRBD2; clone_size: -; cdr3_nt: TGTGCCAGCAGACCCCAGCGGGACGAGCAGTTCTTC; cdr3_aa: CASRPQRDEQFF
j_call: TRBJ1-2; v_call: TRBV11-1; d_call: -; clone_size: -; cdr3_nt: TGTGCCAGCAGCTTAGAGGCAAGAAGAGGCTACACCTTC; cdr3_aa: CASSLEARRGYTF
j_call: TRBJ2-7; v_call: TRBV5-1; d_call: -; clone_size: -; cdr3_nt: TGCGCCAGCAGGTCCTCCAGGCTAGAGCAGTACTTC; cdr3_aa: CASRSSRLEQYF
j_call: TRBJ2-2; v_call: TRBV19; d_call: TRBD2; clone_size: -; cdr3_nt: TGTGCCAGTACCCAGCGGGGGGGCCCCGGGGAGCTGTTTTTT; cdr3_aa: CASTQRGGPGELFF
j_call: TRBJ2-3; v_call: TRBV6-5; d_call: TRBD2; clone_size: few; cdr3_nt: TGTGCCAGCAGTTCCGGGACTACCATTCTATGGTATTTT; cdr3_aa: CASSSGTTILWYF
j_call: TRBJ2-5; v_call: TRBV11-2; d_call: -; clone_size: -; cdr3_nt: TGTGCCAGCAGCTCCGGACTATCGATTCAAGAGACCCAGTACTTC; cdr3_aa: CASSSGLSIQETQYF
j_call: TRBJ1-2; v_call: TRBV27; d_call: TRBD1; clone_size: -; cdr3_nt: TGTGCCAGCAGTTTATCAGCGCGGACAGGGGTACGCGGGGGCTATGGCTACACCTTC; cdr3_aa: CASSLSARTGVRGGYGYTF
j_call: TRBJ2-5; v_call: TRBV19; d_call: -; clone_size: once; cdr3_nt: TGTGCCAGTATCGACCCTATTCTAGAGACCCAGTACTTC; cdr3_aa: CASIDPILETQYF
j_call: TRBJ2-5; v_call: TRBV11-2; d_call: -; clone_size: once; cdr3_nt: TGTGCCAGCAGCTCGGGGGCGGGGGAGACCCAGTACTTC; cdr3_aa: CASSSGAGETQYF
j_call: TRBJ2-1; v_call: TRBV20-1; d_call: -; clone_size: once; cdr3_nt: TGCAGTGCTAGTGGTGGATCCTCCTACAATGAGCAGTTCTTC; cdr3_aa: CSASGGSSYNEQFF
j_call: TRBJ1-1; v_call: TRBV29-1; d_call: TRBD1; clone_size: -; cdr3_nt: TGCAGCGCTCAAAGAGGGACAGCTAACACTGAAGCTTTCTTT; cdr3_aa: CSAQRGTANTEAFF
j_call: TRBJ2-1; v_call: TRBV3-1; d_call: -; clone_size: -; cdr3_nt: TGTGCCAGCAGCCAACCGGGGGCACGTGAGCAGTTCTTC; cdr3_aa: CASSQPGAREQFF
j_call: TRBJ2-3; v_call: TRBV12-3/TRBV12-4; d_call: -; clone_size: -; cdr3_nt: TGTGCCAGCTCGGCAGATACGCAGTATTTT; cdr3_aa: CASSADTQYF
j_call: TRBJ2-3; v_call: TRBV7-6; d_call: -; clone_size: many; cdr3_nt: TGTGCCAGCAGCTTACCAGGGGTCACAGATACGCAGTATTTT; cdr3_aa: CASSLPGVTDTQYF
j_call: TRBJ2-7; v_call: TRBV7-8; d_call: -; clone_size: -; cdr3_nt: TGTGCCAGCAGCTCCCGGGACGCCAGCTCCTACGAGCAGTACTTC; cdr3_aa: CASSSRDASSYEQYF
j_call: TRBJ2-1; v_call: TRBV7-9; d_call: -; clone_size: -; cdr3_nt: TGTGCCAGCAGCTTACTATTCAGTTACGGCTCCTACAATGAGCAGTTCTTC; cdr3_aa: CASSLLFSYGSYNEQFF
j_call: TRBJ1-1; v_call: TRBV7-2; d_call: -; clone_size: -; cdr3_nt: TGTGCCAGTCAGGACAGTTTTGGCACTGAAGCTTTCTTT; cdr3_aa: CASQDSFGTEAFF
j_call: TRBJ1-3; v_call: TRBV4-1; d_call: -; clone_size: -; cdr3_nt: TGCGCCAGCAGCCGCTCCGTCGGCTCTGGAAACACCATATATTTT; cdr3_aa: CASSRSVGSGNTIYF
j_call: TRBJ2-1; v_call: TRBV6-5; d_call: -; clone_size: -; cdr3_nt: TGTGCCAGCAGTTACCCGAGGGGCCCTGACGCAGGGACCTACAATGAGCAGTTCTTC; cdr3_aa: CASSYPRGPDAGTYNEQFF
j_call: TRBJ2-7; v_call: TRBV12-3/TRBV12-4; d_call: -; clone_size: -; cdr3_nt: TGTGCCAGCAGTTTTTTCTATCCCGACAGTGCCTACGAGCAGTACTTC; cdr3_aa: CASSFFYPDSAYEQYF
j_call: TRBJ1-2; v_call: TRBV4-1; d_call: -; clone_size: -; cdr3_nt: TGCGCCAGCAGCCAAACGGTCACTACAAACTATGGCTACACCTTC; cdr3_aa: CASSQTVTTNYGYTF
j_call: TRBJ1-1; v_call: TRBV12-3/TRBV12-4; d_call: -; clone_size: few; cdr3_nt: TGTGCCAGCAGTTTATTGCAGGACACTGAAGCTTTCTTT; cdr3_aa: CASSLLQDTEAFF
j_call: TRBJ1-2; v_call: TRBV10-3; d_call: TRBD1; clone_size: few; cdr3_nt: TGTGCCATCAGGCAGGGACAGGTCGATAACTATGGCTACACCTTC; cdr3_aa: CAIRQGQVDNYGYTF
j_call: TRBJ2-5; v_call: TRBV7-2; d_call: -; clone_size: few; cdr3_nt: TGTGCCAGCAGCTTAGTTGGCGGAGGCCAAGAGACCCAGTACTTC; cdr3_aa: CASSLVGGGQETQYF
j_call: TRBJ2-7; v_call: TRBV27; d_call: -; clone_size: -; cdr3_nt: TGTGCCAGACCCGCCTCGGAGGTCATCGAGCAGTACTTC; cdr3_aa: CARPASEVIEQYF